This TCR beta chain is drawn from a study of T cell repertoires in cytomegalovirus infection. This clonotype was observed at least ten times. No antigen is known for it. V lost 5 bases, J lost 7 bases, and 11 bases lay in between. Looked up from germline, CDR1 is SGHVS and CDR2 is FQNEAQ. This CDR3 region has 12 residues. TCRdb used MiXCR to reprocess the reads, holding one entry per CDR3 protein. The table shows about 570,000 distinct CDR3 sequences, with around two fifths occurring only once. This material consisted of cultured PBMCs, taken from culture after CMV antigen stimulation. V gene TRBV7-8 combines with J gene TRBJ1-1; weak D call: TRBD1 (5 bases). This TCR derives from a human donor in good health (CMV status not recorded). Some clones in this sample may be carry-over from other donors' samples. The CDR3 loop is CASSHDSHEAFF. In DNA, the CDR3 is TGTGCCAGCAGCCACGACAGCCATGAAGCTTTCTTT.